Included here is one TCR beta chain sequence, with context. No antigen is known for it. Base qualities are missing; no much larger clone stands one base away. The protocol used for the library was the immunoSEQ multiplex PCR assay. For the multiplex PCR, a mixture combining 60 forward primers for TCR Vbeta segments and 13 reverse primers for TCR Jbeta segments was used. A multiplex PCR assay on genomic DNA amplified the CDR3 region of rearranged TCR beta genes. The Illumina HiSeq System was used to sequence the amplified TCR beta libraries as 87-base-pair reads. On the study's bioinformatics: Across the 700 or so repertoires, a later analysis counted approximately 75 million unique TCR beta chains, 9.5 million to 12 million of which were shared by at least two donors. Raw reads were error-corrected and collapsed into unique sequences with a nearest-neighbor algorithm that merged closely related sequences to remove PCR and sequencing errors. Alignment of CDR3 sequences to IMGT reference sequences was used to assign V, D and J gene segments. For a sequence to be retained, a match of at least six nucleotides was required to both a V gene segment and a J gene segment. A rearrangement was called productive if the CDR3 had no stop codons and remained in frame with V and J, and every other rearrangement was called non-productive. Following IMGT convention, CDR3 was defined as the stretch from the second conserved V-encoded cysteine to the conserved J-encoded phenylalanine. The earlier analysis of 587 of the donors excluded any sequence lacking an unambiguous match to a single V gene segment. An earlier analysis of 450 to 650 of the donors called V segments functional above 56.7% productive rearrangements and segregating when the between-donor standard deviation exceeded 5%. A statistical classification framework was developed to diagnose cytomegalovirus status using the catalog of TCR beta chain sequences. In a later analysis, TCR nucleotide sequences were compared against IMGT/GENE-DB human TR gene sequences so that V and J genes could be assigned. In a later analysis, CDR3 sequences and most-parsimonious VDJ recombination scenarios were assigned using the TCRdist pipeline. A later analysis defined each TCR beta chain by its CDR3 amino acid sequence plus V-gene family, and excluded reads lacking a unique V-gene family. A later analysis removed roughly 590 highly shared, low-generation-probability nucleotide sequences to deal with suspected cross-contamination and a sequencing artifact. In a later analysis, a clonal expansion index was calculated for each public chain from normalized within-repertoire ranks of inferred template counts. In a later analysis, generation probabilities were computed using a VDJ recombination model fitted to out-of-frame rearrangements, and the results were checked against IGoR. In a later analysis, TCR-TCR, TCR-HLA and TCR-CMV co-occurrence was scored with hypergeometric tests, and a repertoire-size bias correction was applied to TCR pairs. A later analysis estimated false discovery rates by permuting HLA or CMV assignments 20 times. A later analysis grouped co-occurring TCRs with DBSCAN, adding TCRdist sequence similarity when clustering within HLA-allele-positive subsets. Co-occurrence clustering excluded repertoires with fewer than 30,000 or more than 120,000 public chains, plus five with anomalous nucleotide sharing. TCRdb holds this immuneACCESS table with in-frame rearrangements only. Some clones are missing; in checked studies, unresolved V genes explain under half, and the rest has no known cause. D and trimming were read from the DNA, whereas the V and J calls and clone size are those reported in that table. The sample table contains 100,000 or so clones; only one count was recorded for under 85% of them. The ten largest clones capture 7.5% to 10% of the sample.

These data are taken from a study of cytomegalovirus exposure and HLA in healthy donors listed by TCRdb under 2017. Background on the whole study: According to an earlier analysis of a few hundred of the donors, roughly 180 million T cells yielded some 120 million unique TCR beta sequences and about 280 Gb of sequence data. On average, about 240,000 unique TCR beta nucleotide sequences were sequenced per donor among a few hundred genotyped donors of the cohort, with approximately 18% of those sequences being non-productive. The study used immunosequencing to profile the T cell repertoires of several hundred subjects and linked those repertoires to cytomegalovirus serostatus. To decide whether each TCR beta V gene segment behaved as functional or pseudogenic, an earlier analysis of some 570 of the donors relied on high-throughput TCR beta sequencing. A later analysis re-examined previously published TCR beta repertoires from more than 650 donors and added high-resolution HLA genotyping to investigate patterns of TCR occurrence. Among the approximately 400 genotyped donors, around 81% belonged to the genetic ancestry cluster associated with self-reported Caucasian donors. Five DR-DQ haplotypes were treated as single units for association and clustering because of strong linkage in the cohort. The study combined high-throughput TCR immunosequencing, statistical association of individual TCRs with disease status, and machine learning to predict cytomegalovirus infection status. Rather than using new phenotypic data, the later analysis identified candidate immune exposures from TCR beta sequences and from how often those sequences occurred across donors. About 310 gigabases of sequencing data and approximately 84 million unique TCR sequences were included in an early release covering about 700 HLA-typed donors. The study was designed to test whether signatures of past pathogen exposure could be identified by cataloging public T cell receptors. Class I and class II HLA loci were covered by the typing at four-digit resolution. Along with the roughly 700-subject first cohort, a separate validation cohort of over 90 different subjects was used. Every repertoire in the discovery cohort had been generated on one and the same sequencing platform. The number of typed donors differed by locus: about 620-640 for A, B, C, DRB1 and DQB1; approximately 520 for DQA1; some 590 for DPA1; and some 430 for DPB1. A later genetic analysis used genome-wide SNP genotypes for about 55% of the 666 donors, treating that subset as a discovery cohort. Alongside the repertoire data, information on donor age, sex, ethnicity and CMV serostatus was compiled. Overall study outcomes, separate from this receptor: Because HLA typing was unavailable for some donors at each locus, only the typed subset was used in association tests. Assigning TCR associations to individual alleles was difficult when HLA alleles, especially DR and DQ, strongly co-occurred. Several of the top co-occurrence clusters appeared to be linked to parvovirus B19, influenza, CMV and Epstein-Barr virus, according to a later analysis. Three of the identified cytomegalovirus-associated TCR beta chains were confirmed in vitro to be specific for cytomegalovirus antigens. In a later analysis, 16,951 TCR beta sequences were associated with specific HLA alleles at a false discovery rate of 0.05. In a later analysis, HLA-associated TCR beta chains were found to be more clonally expanded and to have lower generation probabilities than equally common non-associated chains. Cytomegalovirus status was reported to be diagnosed by the classifier with high specificity and sensitivity in both the original and validation cohorts. According to the authors, the approach could potentially be generalized to other disease states and immunological phenotypes. A later genetic analysis associated a missense DCLRE1C variant with V-gene and J-gene trimming of TCR beta chains, and an independent cohort replicated the association. Across donors, most TCR sequences were observed very rarely, whereas some public TCRs were present in many individuals. In a later analysis, most CMV-associated TCR beta chains were found to appear HLA-restricted, with HLA associations seemingly driven largely by CMV exposure. Presence/absence analyses assumed roughly uniform sequencing depth across donors, an assumption that may not hold. Broadly in line with IMGT annotations, most TCR beta V segments showed up in productive rearrangements about 90% or about 30% of the time in an earlier analysis of about 500 of the donors. Linkage disequilibrium might explain the correlated functional status among segregating V segments, but an unknown experimental factor could not be ruled out. A later genetic analysis reported fewer N-insertions in productive TCRs among donors in an Asian-associated ancestry cluster than the roughly 700-donor mean. A further reported finding was that TCR beta sequences accurately predicted the HLA-A and HLA-B alleles for most subjects in the first cohort. Because the 87-base-pair reads could not distinguish some IMGT-functional V segments, including TRBV6-2 and TRBV6-3, those segments were excluded. Immune exposure information for the cohort was limited to CMV serostatus. Because counts were too low, roughly 16 rarely observed V segments, including chromosome 9 orphons, were left out of the earlier analysis of some 640 of the donors. A cluster of highly shared sequence variants was judged likely to represent a technical artifact of the sequencing pipeline. A total of fewer than 200 TCR beta chains were listed by the study as associated with cytomegalovirus. A later analysis found that TCR association rates varied across HLA loci, with DRB1 alleles showing the most associated TCRs and HLA-C alleles the fewest. This cohort had only TCR beta chains sequenced, and the lack of alpha or paired-chain data limited which features could be detected.

CDR1 MGHRA and CDR2 YSYEKL were looked up in the germline V gene. V is pruned by 1 base and J by 7 bases, leaving 11 bases of the junction without a gene match. Including cysteine and phenylalanine, the CDR3 has 17 amino acids. Only the CDR3 DNA is retained, 51 bases long and in frame from the first base. The cohort consisted of 666 healthy bone marrow donors. At the time of sampling, all cohort members were nominally healthy, though unrecorded immune exposures were likely present. The donor tested CMV seropositive and was one of the 289 seropositive cohort members. A peripheral blood sample was collected from each donor, and TCR beta sequencing was performed on peripheral blood mononuclear cells. The Qiagen DNeasy Blood Extraction Kit was used to extract genomic DNA from the blood cell samples.

This TCR came from a woman in her forties in good health and CMV-seropositive. This receptor chain uses TRBV4-1 and TRBJ2-5, and TRBD1 aligns with 11 junction nucleotides. Sequencing was carried out using PBMCs. Here the CDR3 is given as CASSQGYGTGGGGTQYF. The nucleotide sequence reads TGCGCCAGCAGCCAAGGGTACGGGACAGGGGGTGGCGGGACCCAGTACTTC.